These 32 T cell receptor beta chains were sequenced from one sample in a study of blood T cell repertoires in COVID-19. TCRdb's table, derived via immunoSEQ multiplex PCR, lists solely in-frame clones and lacks some. The table lists 120,000 or so clones, roughly 80% of them singletons. Sequenced material: peripheral blood. The receptor source for this set is a man aged 55 to 70 with acute or convalescent COVID-19.

The chain uses TRBV30 and TRBJ1-4; possible D gene TRBD1, 5 bases. This CDR3 is built from 13 residues. Germline lookup yields CDR1 GTSNPN and CDR2 SVGIG (reference sequence). V lost 1 base and J 7 bases, leaving 10 bases between the germline ends. CDR3 sequence (DNA): TGTGCCTGGAGTGAAAGGGGAAGTGAAAAACTGTTTTTT. Translation gives CAWSERGSEKLFF.

The rearrangement joins TRBV6-5 to TRBJ2-1, with 7 bases identical to TRBD2. The CDR3 is 14 amino acids. V gave up 6 bases and J gave up 2 bases; unmatched junction bases: 4. Germline V gene lookup returns CDR1 MNHEY and CDR2 SVGAGI. The CDR3 sequence: CASRASGAYNEQFF. Here the CDR3 DNA reads TGTGCCAGCAGGGCTAGCGGTGCCTACAATGAGCAGTTCTTC.

The chain employs TRBV7-6 and TRBJ2-2; the match to TRBD2 covers 10 bases. This CDR3 contains 15 residues. Germline CDR1 is SGHVS and CDR2 is FNYEAQ. The ends lost 9 bases at V and 4 bases at J; junction bases unmatched: 8. CDR3 region: CASSRAGGITGELFF. The CDR3 region has the DNA TGTGCCAGTTCCCGAGCGGGGGGGATCACCGGGGAGCTGTTTTTT.

The chain combines TRBV11-3 with TRBJ1-1, with 8 bases matching TRBD1. Trimming took 0 bases from V and 1 from J; bases not matched to a gene: 16. This CDR3 is built from 20 residues. Germline CDR1 SGHNT, CDR2 YENEEA. CDR3 DNA sequence: TGTGCCAGCAGCTTAGATCTTTTCTTTACGGACAGGGATAAGAACACTGAAGCTTTCTTT. Translating gives CASSLDLFFTDRDKNTEAFF.

The chain recombines TRBV11-3 with TRBJ2-2; TRBD2 agrees at 9 bases. The CDR3 is made up of 17 amino acids. The V segment lost 0 bases and the J segment 3 bases; nucleotides outside the gene matches: 5. CDR1 is SGHNT and CDR2 is YENEEA in the germline V gene. Written as DNA, the CDR3 is TGTGCCAGCAGCTTAGAAGGAGCGGGAGGCGACACCGGGGAGCTGTTTTTT. It encodes CASSLEGAGGDTGELFF.

The chain recombines TRBV6-5 with TRBJ2-2; the D gene is possibly TRBD2 (6 bases). CDR1 and CDR2 (germline): MNHEY, SVGAGI. Trimming pared 7 bases from V and 4 bases from J, leaving 16 bases between. There are 15 residues in the CDR3. CDR3 loop: CASKRTIESTGELFF. CDR3 DNA sequence: TGTGCCAGCAAAAGGACTATCGAGAGCACCGGGGAGCTGTTTTTT.

The rearrangement joins TRBV11-1 to TRBJ1-2, with 8 bases identical to TRBD1. Germline assignment: CDR1 SGHAT and CDR2 FQDESV (reference sequence). J lost 4 bases, V lost 0 bases, and 4 bases had no gene match. This CDR3 comprises 15 residues. CDR3 nucleotides: TGTGCCAGCAGCTTAGCTGGACAGGGTCTCTATGGCTACACCTTC. It translates to CASSLAGQGLYGYTF.

V and J are TRBV7-2 and TRBJ1-4; 10 bases line up with TRBD1. Germline V gene lookup returns CDR1 SGHTA and CDR2 FQGNSA. V shed 0 bases and J 14 bases; nucleotides not matched to a gene: 6. There are 14 residues in the CDR3. The CDR3 region has the DNA TGTGCCAGCAGCTTAGCGCTTATGGGACAGGGGCTGTTTTTT. It encodes CASSLALMGQGLFF.

V and J are TRBV11-2 and TRBJ2-7; 8 nucleotides match TRBD2. CDR1 SGHAT and CDR2 FQNNGV come from the germline V gene. Trimming cost V 0 bases and J 3 bases; bases outside gene matches: 4. The CDR3 is made up of 15 amino acids. The CDR3 nucleotides are TGTGCCAGCAGCTTAGACACTAGCGGCATCTACGAGCAGTACTTC. It specifies CASSLDTSGIYEQYF.

The table lists this clone with a few counts. The rearrangement uses TRBV19 and TRBJ1-5; tentatively, D is TRBD1 (6 bases). Germline V CDR1 and CDR2: LNHDA, SQIVND (reference sequence). This CDR3 spans 15 amino acids. Trimming removed 7 bases from V and 2 bases from J, with 15 bases in between. The CDR3 spells CASKAGELGNQPQHF. Written as DNA, the CDR3 is TGTGCCAGTAAGGCAGGGGAATTGGGCAATCAGCCCCAGCATTTT.

The rearrangement joins TRBV5-1 to TRBJ1-1, with D perhaps TRBD1 (5 bases). With 4 bases removed from V and 4 bases from J, the gap between germline ends came to 11 bases. This CDR3 contains 13 residues. Germline CDR1 is SGHRS and CDR2 is YFSETQ. CDR3 DNA: TGCGCCAGCAGCAGGGACGGGAGCACTGAAGCTTTCTTT. This encodes CASSRDGSTEAFF. The full variable domain, its missing parts supplied by reference TRBV5-1 and TRBJ1-1, is KAGVTQTPRYLIKTRGQQVTLSCSPISGHRSVSWYQQTPGQGLQFLFEYFSETQRNKGNFPGRFSGRQFSNSRSEMNVSTLELGDSALYLCASSRDGSTEAFFGQGTRLTVV.

The chain recombines TRBV6-1 with TRBJ2-5; 10 nucleotides agree with TRBD2. Per germline, CDR1 MNHNS and CDR2 SASEGT. The CDR3 consists of 19 residues. Losses at the gene ends were 0 bases for V and 2 bases for J; bases not matched to a gene: 12. CDR3 coding DNA: TGTGCCAGCAGTGAAGCGAGTCGGAGTCTAGCGGGAGTACAAGAGACCCAGTACTTC. Protein: CASSEASRSLAGVQETQYF.

This clone was recorded once. The J gene is TRBJ1-2, the V gene TRBV28, with 7 bases that match TRBD1. The CDR3 runs 15 residues. Trimming at V came to 3 bases and at J to 4 bases, leaving 8 bases not matched to a gene. Germline V gene sequence: CDR1 MDHEN, CDR2 SYDVKM. The CDR3 coding sequence is TGTGCCAGCAGTTTCCCGACAGGGAAGGGCTATGGCTACACCTTC. Its translation: CASSFPTGKGYGYTF.

V is TRBV5-1 and J is TRBJ1-2, with TRBD1 matching 10 bases. The trim removed 4 bases at V and 6 bases at J, leaving 18 bases unmatched. This CDR3 is 18 amino acids long. Germline V CDR1 and CDR2: SGHRS, YFSETQ. CDR3 loop: CASSVEPGQGPGFDGYTF. The CDR3 DNA sequence: TGCGCCAGCAGCGTGGAACCGGGACAGGGGCCCGGTTTTGATGGCTACACCTTC.

The rearrangement uses TRBV5-1 and TRBJ1-2; 9 nucleotides match TRBD1. J lost 6 bases, V lost 4 bases, and 4 bases had no gene match. This CDR3 region has 13 residues. The germline gives CDR1 SGHRS, CDR2 YFSETQ. The CDR3 region is CASSRDRGDGYTF. CDR3 nucleotides: TGCGCCAGCAGCCGTGACAGGGGGGATGGCTACACCTTC.

The V call is TRBV19, the J call TRBJ2-2; perhaps TRBD1 as D (5 bases). Germline V CDR1 and CDR2: LNHDA, SQIVND (reference sequence). V gave up 10 bases and J gave up 6 bases, with 12 bases separating them. There are 12 residues in the CDR3. CDR3 residues: CATSRVPGELFF. DNA of the CDR3: TGTGCCACTTCCAGGGTGCCCGGGGAGCTGTTTTTT.

This clone was counted only a few times. The rearrangement links TRBV6-5 to TRBJ2-3; D remains ambiguous. V was trimmed by 7 bases and J by 6 bases, leaving 5 bases between them. Germline CDR1 MNHEY, CDR2 SVGAGI. The CDR3 consists of 10 residues. The CDR3 DNA sequence: TGTGCCAGCATCTCGGATACGCAGTATTTT. It codes for CASISDTQYF.

The chain uses TRBV6-5 and TRBJ2-2; unclear D gene. Germline loops: CDR1 MNHEY, CDR2 SVGAGI. Trimming pared 8 bases from V and 1 base from J, leaving 8 bases between. The CDR3 runs 13 residues. CDR3 nucleotide sequence: TGTGCCAGCGTTTCCAGGAACACCGGGGAGCTGTTTTTT. Translated, it gives CASVSRNTGELFF.

The gene calls are TRBV7-9 and TRBJ2-7; 9 nucleotides match TRBD1. V shed 8 bases, J shed 2 bases, and the junction held 4 bases outside the gene matches. Per the germline V gene, CDR1 is SEHNR and CDR2 is FQNEAQ (reference sequence). The CDR3 covers 13 residues. CDR3 coding DNA: TGTGCCAGCGTGGGGACAGGGACCTACGAGCAGTACTTC. Protein product: CASVGTGTYEQYF.

The rearrangement joins TRBV30 to TRBJ2-5, with 14 nucleotides matching TRBD2. Trimming took 0 bases from V and 5 from J; bases not matched to a gene: 8. This CDR3 comprises 17 residues. Per the germline V gene, CDR1 is GTSNPN and CDR2 is SVGIG (reference sequence). CDR3 protein: CAWSVGGLAGGRETQYF. CDR3 in DNA: TGTGCCTGGAGTGTCGGTGGACTAGCGGGAGGCCGGGAGACCCAGTACTTC.

This clone has only one observation. The chain couples TRBV5-4 to TRBJ1-2; D possibly corresponds to TRBD1 (5 bases). CDR1 and CDR2 (germline): SGHNT, YYREEE (reference sequence). V was cut by 1 base and J by 1 base, with 8 bases left in between. The CDR3 runs to 14 residues. Here the CDR3 reads CASSLFRVNYGYTF. As DNA, the CDR3 is TGTGCCAGCAGCTTGTTCAGGGTTAACTATGGCTACACCTTC. The full variable domain, with the rest looked up from reference TRBV5-4 and TRBJ1-2, is ETGVTQSPTHLIKTRGQQVTLRCSSQSGHNTVSWYQQALGQGPQFIFQYYREEENGRGNFPPRFSGLQFPNYSSELNVNALELDDSALYLCASSLFRVNYGYTFGSGTRLTVV.

This clone was recorded only once. CDR3 in DNA: TGCGCCAGCAGCCCGACATTGAACACTGAAGCTTTCTTT. It encodes CASSPTLNTEAFF. This rearrangement joins TRBV4-1 to TRBJ1-1, with D unresolved. There are 13 residues in the CDR3. Germline V gene sequence: CDR1 MGHRA, CDR2 YSYEKL. Trimming took 4 bases from V and 0 from J, leaving 6 bases between them.

The genes are TRBV28 and TRBJ1-2; D unresolved. Germline V gives CDR1 MDHEN, CDR2 SYDVKM. The CDR3 has 11 residues. The V gene lost 6 bases and the J gene lost 0 bases, with 2 bases spanning the gap. This CDR3 reads CASSSNYGYTF. CDR3 DNA: TGTGCCAGCAGCTCTAACTATGGCTACACCTTC.

The chain links TRBV5-1 to TRBJ2-3; 10 bases are shared with TRBD1. J lost 4 bases, V lost 5 bases, and 4 bases had no gene match. In germline, CDR1 is SGHRS, CDR2 YFSETQ. The CDR3 is made up of 14 amino acids. This chain's CDR3 is CASRTGTGADTQYF. CDR3 in DNA: TGCGCCAGCAGAACCGGGACAGGGGCAGATACGCAGTATTTT.

The chain combines TRBV2 with TRBJ2-1; the D gene is possibly TRBD2 (6 bases). CDR1 and CDR2 from the germline V gene are SNHLY and FYNNEI. V lost 4 bases and J lost 3, with 16 bases in between. The CDR3 covers 16 residues. The CDR3 region has the DNA TGTGCCAGCAGTGTTCTTAGGGTAGCGGACTACAATGAGCAGTTCTTC. It is translated as CASSVLRVADYNEQFF.

The CDR3 coding sequence is TGCGCCAGCAGCTGGGACACCTACAATGAGCAGTTCTTC. Translated, it gives CASSWDTYNEQFF. This chain joins TRBV5-1 and TRBJ2-1, with a possible D match to TRBD1 (6 bases). This CDR3 has 13 amino acids. Germline V gene lookup returns CDR1 SGHRS and CDR2 YFSETQ. V gave up 3 bases and J gave up 2 bases, with 6 bases separating them.

The genes are TRBV18 and TRBJ2-1; 9 nucleotides agree with TRBD1. Per the germline V gene, CDR1 is KGHSH and CDR2 is LQKENI. V gave up 0 bases and J gave up 8 bases; unmatched junction bases: 5. This CDR3 has 15 amino acids. The CDR3 region is CASSPPGQGMYEQFF. CDR3 DNA sequence: TGTGCCAGCTCACCACCGGGACAGGGAATGTATGAGCAGTTCTTC.

This clone has just a few counts. The gene calls are TRBV27 and TRBJ2-3; 7 bases are a match to TRBD1. Germline assignment: CDR1 MNHEY and CDR2 SMNVEV (reference sequence). This CDR3 comprises 14 residues. Unmatched junction bases numbered 5, after V lost 3 bases and J lost 5 bases. The CDR3 loop reads CASSFKGAGDTQYF. DNA of the CDR3: TGTGCCAGCAGTTTCAAGGGGGCTGGAGATACGCAGTATTTT.

This chain joins TRBV19 and TRBJ1-1; no definite D call. This CDR3 spans 15 amino acids. Trimming removed 5 bases from V and 3 bases from J, with 16 bases in between. Germline CDR1 and CDR2: LNHDA and SQIVND (reference sequence). Here the CDR3 DNA reads TGTGCCAGTAGTTCGGTGTTAGGCGGGGACACTGAAGCTTTCTTT. Amino acids: CASSSVLGGDTEAFF.

V usage is TRBV10-2 and J usage is TRBJ1-5, with TRBD1 identical over 8 bases. Germline V CDR1 and CDR2: WSHSY, SAAADI. Germline trimming cut 6 bases from V and 3 bases from J; bases unmatched to any gene: 7. This CDR3 has 15 amino acids. CDR3 DNA: TGCGCCAGCAGGGGCCGGGACAGGCCCAATCAGCCCCAGCATTTT. This codes for CASRGRDRPNQPQHF.

The gene calls are TRBV2 and TRBJ1-5, with 9 bases fitting TRBD1. The germline gives CDR1 SNHLY, CDR2 FYNNEI. V shed 6 bases and J 5 bases; nucleotides not matched to a gene: 8. The CDR3 extends over 15 amino acids. CDR3 amino acids: CASSATGGFDQPQHF. The CDR3 DNA sequence: TGTGCCAGCAGCGCGACAGGGGGGTTCGATCAGCCCCAGCATTTT.

The chain combines TRBV24-1 with TRBJ2-7; D may be TRBD2 (5 bases). Germline V gene data show CDR1 as KGHDR and CDR2 as SFDVKD. The CDR3 totals 16 residues. V lost 4 bases to trimming and J lost 2 bases, with 17 bases between them. CDR3 DNA sequence: TGTGCCACCAGTGACCCTGACTCCAGCGGAGCCTACGAGCAGTACTTC. Translation: CATSDPDSSGAYEQYF.